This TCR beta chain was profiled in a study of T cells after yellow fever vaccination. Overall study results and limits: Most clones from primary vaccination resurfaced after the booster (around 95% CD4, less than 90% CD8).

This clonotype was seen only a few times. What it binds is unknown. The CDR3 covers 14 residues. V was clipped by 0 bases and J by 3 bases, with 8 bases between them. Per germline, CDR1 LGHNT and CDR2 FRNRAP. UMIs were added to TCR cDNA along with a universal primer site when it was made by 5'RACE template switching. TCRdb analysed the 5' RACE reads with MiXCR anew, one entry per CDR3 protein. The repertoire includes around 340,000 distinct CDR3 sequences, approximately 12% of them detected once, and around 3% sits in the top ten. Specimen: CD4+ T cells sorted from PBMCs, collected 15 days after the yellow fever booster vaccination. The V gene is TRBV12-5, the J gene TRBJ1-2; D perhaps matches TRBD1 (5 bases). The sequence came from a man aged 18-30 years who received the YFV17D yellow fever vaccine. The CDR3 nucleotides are TGTGCTAGTGGTTTGGTTGGGGCTCACTATGGCTACACCTTC. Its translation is CASGLVGAHYGYTF.